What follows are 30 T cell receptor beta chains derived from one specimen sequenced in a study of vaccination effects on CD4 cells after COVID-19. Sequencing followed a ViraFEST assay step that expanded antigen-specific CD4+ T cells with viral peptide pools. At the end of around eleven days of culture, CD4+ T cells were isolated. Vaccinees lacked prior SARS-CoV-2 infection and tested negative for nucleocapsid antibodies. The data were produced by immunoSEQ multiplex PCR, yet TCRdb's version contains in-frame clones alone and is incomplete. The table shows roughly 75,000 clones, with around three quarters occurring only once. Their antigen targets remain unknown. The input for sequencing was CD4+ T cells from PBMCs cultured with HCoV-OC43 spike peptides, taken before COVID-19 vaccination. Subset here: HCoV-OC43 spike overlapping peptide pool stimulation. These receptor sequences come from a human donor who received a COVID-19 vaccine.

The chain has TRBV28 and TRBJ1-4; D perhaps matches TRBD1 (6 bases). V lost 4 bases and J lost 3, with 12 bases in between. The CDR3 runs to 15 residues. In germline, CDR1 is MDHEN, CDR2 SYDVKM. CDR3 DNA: TGTGCCAGCAGTTCTACCTCAGGGGCTAATGAAAAACTGTTTTTT. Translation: CASSSTSGANEKLFF.

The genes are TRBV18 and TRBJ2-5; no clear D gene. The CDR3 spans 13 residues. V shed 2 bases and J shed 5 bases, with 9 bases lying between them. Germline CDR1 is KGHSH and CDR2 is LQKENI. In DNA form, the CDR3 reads TGTGCCAGCTCACCAGGTCTAAGGGAGACCCAGTACTTC. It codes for CASSPGLRETQYF. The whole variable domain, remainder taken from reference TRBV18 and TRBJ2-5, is NAGVMQNPRHLVRRRGQEARLRCSPMKGHSHVYWYRQLPEEGLKFMVYLQKENIIDESGMPKERFSAEFPKEGPSILRIQQVVRGDSAAYFCASSPGLRETQYFGPGTRLLVL.

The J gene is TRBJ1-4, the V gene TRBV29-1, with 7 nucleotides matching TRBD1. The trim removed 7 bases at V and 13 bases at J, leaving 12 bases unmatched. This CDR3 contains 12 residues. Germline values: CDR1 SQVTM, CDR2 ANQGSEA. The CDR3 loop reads CSALDREVGLFF. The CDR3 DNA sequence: TGCAGCGCGCTAGACAGGGAGGTGGGACTGTTTTTT. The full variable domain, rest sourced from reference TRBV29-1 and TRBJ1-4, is SAVISQKPSRDICQRGTSLTIQCQVDSQVTMMFWYRQQPGQSLTLIATANQGSEATYESGFVIDKFPISRPNLTFSTLTVSNMSPEDSSIYLCSALDREVGLFFGSGTQLSVL.

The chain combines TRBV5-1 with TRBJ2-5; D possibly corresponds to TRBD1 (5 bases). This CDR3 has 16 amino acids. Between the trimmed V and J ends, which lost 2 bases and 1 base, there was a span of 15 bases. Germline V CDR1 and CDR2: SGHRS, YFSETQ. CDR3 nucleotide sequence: TGCGCCAGCAGCTTTGGGCAGGGAATAATCCAAGAGACCCAGTACTTC. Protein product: CASSFGQGIIQETQYF.

CDR3 region: CASSPPYLHTEAFF. In nucleotides, the CDR3 is TGTGCCAGCAGTCCTCCCTATTTGCACACTGAAGCTTTCTTT. The V call is TRBV28, the J call TRBJ1-1, with D unresolved. The CDR3 sequence is 14 residues long. V shed 5 bases and J shed 3 bases, with 13 bases lying between them. The germline V gene has CDR1 MDHEN and CDR2 SYDVKM.

CDR3 loop: CSAARDRQFF. The CDR3 region has the DNA TGCAGTGCTGCCCGGGACAGGCAGTTCTTC. The chain couples TRBV20-1 to TRBJ2-1; TRBD1 matches at 7 bases. V gave up 5 bases and J gave up 12 bases; unmatched junction bases: 4. Germline V CDR1 and CDR2: DFQATT, SNEGSKA (reference sequence). The CDR3 has 10 residues.

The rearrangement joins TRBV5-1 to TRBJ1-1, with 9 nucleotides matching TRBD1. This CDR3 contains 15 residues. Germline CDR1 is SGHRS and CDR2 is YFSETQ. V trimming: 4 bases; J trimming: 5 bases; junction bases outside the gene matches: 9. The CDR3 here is CASSDPQGAGTEAFF. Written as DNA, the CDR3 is TGCGCCAGCAGCGACCCACAGGGGGCGGGGACTGAAGCTTTCTTT.

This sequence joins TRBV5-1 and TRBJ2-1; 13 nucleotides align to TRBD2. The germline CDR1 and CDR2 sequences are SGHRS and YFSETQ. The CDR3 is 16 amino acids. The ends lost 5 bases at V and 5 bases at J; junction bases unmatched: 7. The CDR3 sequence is CASRDRLAGGHNEQFF. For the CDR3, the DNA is TGCGCCAGCAGAGATAGACTAGCGGGGGGCCACAATGAGCAGTTCTTC.

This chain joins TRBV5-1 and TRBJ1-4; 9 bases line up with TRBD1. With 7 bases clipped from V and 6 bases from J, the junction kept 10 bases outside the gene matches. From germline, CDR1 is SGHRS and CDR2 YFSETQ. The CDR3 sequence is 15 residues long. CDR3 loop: CASGSRGDRDEKLFF. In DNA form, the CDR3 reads TGCGCCAGCGGATCTAGAGGGGACAGGGATGAAAAACTGTTTTTT.

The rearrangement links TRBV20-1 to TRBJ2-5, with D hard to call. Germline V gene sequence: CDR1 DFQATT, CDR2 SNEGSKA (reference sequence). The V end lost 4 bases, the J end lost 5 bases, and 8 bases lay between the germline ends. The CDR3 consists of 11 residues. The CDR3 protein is CSAIPFETQYF. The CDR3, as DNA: TGCAGTGCTATTCCCTTTGAGACCCAGTACTTC.

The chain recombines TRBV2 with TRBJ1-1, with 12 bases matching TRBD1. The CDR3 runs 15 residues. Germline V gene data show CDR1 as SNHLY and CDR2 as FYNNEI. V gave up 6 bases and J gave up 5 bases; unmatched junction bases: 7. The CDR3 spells CASSGTGGADTEAFF. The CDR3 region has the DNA TGTGCCAGCAGCGGGACAGGGGGCGCGGATACTGAAGCTTTCTTT.

The CDR3 nucleotides read TGTGCCAGCAGTGTCGAAATGAACACTGAAGCTTTCTTT. Its protein product is CASSVEMNTEAFF. The chain employs TRBV6-4 and TRBJ1-1; D is ambiguous. This CDR3 comprises 13 residues. CDR1 MRHNA and CDR2 SNTAGT come from the germline V gene. Trimming stripped 4 bases from V and 0 bases from J, with 6 bases between.

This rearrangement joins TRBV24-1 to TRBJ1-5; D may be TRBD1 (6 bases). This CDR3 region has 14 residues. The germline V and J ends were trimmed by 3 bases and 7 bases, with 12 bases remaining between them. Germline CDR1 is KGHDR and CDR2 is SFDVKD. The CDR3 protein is CATSDKAGAQPQHF. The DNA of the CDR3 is TGTGCCACCAGTGATAAGGCAGGGGCACAGCCCCAGCATTTT.

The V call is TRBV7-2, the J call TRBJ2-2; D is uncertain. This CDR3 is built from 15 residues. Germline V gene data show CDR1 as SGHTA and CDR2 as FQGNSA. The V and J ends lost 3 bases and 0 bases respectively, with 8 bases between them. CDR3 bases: TGTGCCAGCAGCTTGTGGCAGGCGAACACCGGGGAGCTGTTTTTT. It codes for CASSLWQANTGELFF. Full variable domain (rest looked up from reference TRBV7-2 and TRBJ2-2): GAGVSQSPSNKVTEKGKDVELRCDPISGHTALYWYRQSLGQGLEFLIYFQGNSAPDKSGLPSDRFSAERTGGSVSTLTIQRTQQEDSAVYLCASSLWQANTGELFFGEGSRLTVL.

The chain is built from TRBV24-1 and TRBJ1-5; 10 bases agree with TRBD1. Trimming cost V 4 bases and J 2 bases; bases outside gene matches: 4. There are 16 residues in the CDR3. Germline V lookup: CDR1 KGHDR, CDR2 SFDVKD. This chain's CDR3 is CATSDQTGGGNQPQHF. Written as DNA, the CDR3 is TGTGCCACCAGTGACCAGACAGGGGGCGGCAATCAGCCCCAGCATTTT.

CDR3 protein: CASSLSWGGETEAFF. Here the CDR3 DNA reads TGTGCCAGCAGCTTATCGTGGGGGGGAGAAACTGAAGCTTTCTTT. The chain recombines TRBV7-2 with TRBJ1-1, with D maybe TRBD1 (5 bases). This CDR3 spans 15 amino acids. Looked up from germline, CDR1 is SGHTA and CDR2 is FQGNSA. Trimming removed 2 bases at V and 5 bases at J, with 15 bases between.

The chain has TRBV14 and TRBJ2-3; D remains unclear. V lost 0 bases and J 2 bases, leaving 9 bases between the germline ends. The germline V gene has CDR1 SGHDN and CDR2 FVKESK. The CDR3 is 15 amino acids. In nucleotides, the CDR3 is TGTGCCAGCAGCCAAGAGAGAATTCTCACAGATACGCAGTATTTT. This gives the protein CASSQERILTDTQYF.

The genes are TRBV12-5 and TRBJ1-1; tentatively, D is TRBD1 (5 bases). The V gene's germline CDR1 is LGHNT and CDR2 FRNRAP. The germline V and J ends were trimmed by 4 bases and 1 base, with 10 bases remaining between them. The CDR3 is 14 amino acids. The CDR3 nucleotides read TGTGCTAGTGGTTCGGGACTTCCGAACACTGAAGCTTTCTTT. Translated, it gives CASGSGLPNTEAFF.

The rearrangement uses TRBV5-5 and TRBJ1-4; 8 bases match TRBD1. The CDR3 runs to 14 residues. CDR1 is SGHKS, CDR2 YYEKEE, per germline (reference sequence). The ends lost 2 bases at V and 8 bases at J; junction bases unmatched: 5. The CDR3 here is CASSLRQGTEKLFF. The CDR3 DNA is TGTGCCAGCAGCTTACGACAGGGGACGGAAAAACTGTTTTTT.

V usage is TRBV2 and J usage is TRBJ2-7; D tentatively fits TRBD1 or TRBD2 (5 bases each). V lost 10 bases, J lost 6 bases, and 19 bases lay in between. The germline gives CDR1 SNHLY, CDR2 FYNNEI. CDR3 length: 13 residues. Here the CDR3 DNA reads TGTGCCACCCAACCCTTGGGGACGCCCGAGCAGTACGTC. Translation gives CATQPLGTPEQYV.

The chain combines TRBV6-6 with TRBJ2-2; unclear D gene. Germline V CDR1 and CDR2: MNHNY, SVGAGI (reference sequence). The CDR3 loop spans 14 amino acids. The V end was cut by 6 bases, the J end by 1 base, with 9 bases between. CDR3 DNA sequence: TGTGCCAGCAGCCAACGACAGAACACCGGGGAGCTGTTTTTT. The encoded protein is CASSQRQNTGELFF.

The CDR3 nucleotides are TGTGCCAGCAGTTTCCTCGGGACAGGGGTCTCTGGGGCCAACGTCCTGACTTTC. This sequence encodes CASSFLGTGVSGANVLTF. This chain joins TRBV27 and TRBJ2-6; 10 nucleotides align to TRBD1. The CDR3 is 18 residues long. The junction had 5 bases not matched to a gene; V was cut back by 3 bases and J by 0 bases. The germline CDR1 and CDR2 sequences are MNHEY and SMNVEV (reference sequence).

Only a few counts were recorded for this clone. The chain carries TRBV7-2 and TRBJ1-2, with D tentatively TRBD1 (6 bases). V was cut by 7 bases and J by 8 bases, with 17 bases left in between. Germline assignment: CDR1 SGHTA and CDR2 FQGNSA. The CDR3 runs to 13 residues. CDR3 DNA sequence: TGTGCCAGCAACCAGAGGGGGACTGGCGGCTACACCTTC. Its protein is CASNQRGTGGYTF.

CDR3 in DNA: TGTGCCAGCAGTGAATCCTTCACTGAAGCTTTCTTT. The encoded protein is CASSESFTEAFF. The chain is built from TRBV6-1 and TRBJ1-1; D remains ambiguous. Trimming took off 2 bases at V and 4 bases at J, with 5 bases between the two ends. Germline lookup yields CDR1 MNHNS and CDR2 SASEGT. CDR3 length: 12 residues.

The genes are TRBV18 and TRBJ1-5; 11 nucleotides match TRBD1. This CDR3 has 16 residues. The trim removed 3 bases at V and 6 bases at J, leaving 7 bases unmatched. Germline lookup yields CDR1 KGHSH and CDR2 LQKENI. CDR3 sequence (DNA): TGTGCCAGCTCACCGAATGGACAGGGGGCGCGTCAGCCCCAGCATTTT. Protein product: CASSPNGQGARQPQHF.

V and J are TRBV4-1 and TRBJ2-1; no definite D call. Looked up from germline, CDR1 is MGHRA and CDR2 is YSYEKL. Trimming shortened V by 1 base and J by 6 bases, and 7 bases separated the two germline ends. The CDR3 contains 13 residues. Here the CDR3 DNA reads TGCGCCAGCAGCCAAGGATTTTTCAATGAGCAGTTCTTC. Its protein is CASSQGFFNEQFF.

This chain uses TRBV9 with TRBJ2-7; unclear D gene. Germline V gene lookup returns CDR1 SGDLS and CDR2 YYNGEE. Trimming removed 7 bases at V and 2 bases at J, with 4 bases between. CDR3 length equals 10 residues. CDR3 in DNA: TGTGCCAGCTTAACCTACGAGCAGTACGTC. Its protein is CASLTYEQYV.

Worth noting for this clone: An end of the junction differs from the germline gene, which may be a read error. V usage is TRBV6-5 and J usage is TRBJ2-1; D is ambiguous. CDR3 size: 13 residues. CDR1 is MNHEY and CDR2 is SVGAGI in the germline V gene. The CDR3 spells CARSLIVPNEQFF. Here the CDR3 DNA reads TGTGCCAGGAGTTTGATCGTGCCCAATGAGCAGTTCTTC.

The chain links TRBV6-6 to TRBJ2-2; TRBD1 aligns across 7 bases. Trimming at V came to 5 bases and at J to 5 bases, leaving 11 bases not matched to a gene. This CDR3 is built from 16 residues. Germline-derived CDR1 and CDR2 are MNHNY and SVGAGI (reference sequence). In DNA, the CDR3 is TGTGCCAGCAGTCTTGTACCGACAGGGAATACCGGGGAGCTGTTTTTT. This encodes CASSLVPTGNTGELFF.

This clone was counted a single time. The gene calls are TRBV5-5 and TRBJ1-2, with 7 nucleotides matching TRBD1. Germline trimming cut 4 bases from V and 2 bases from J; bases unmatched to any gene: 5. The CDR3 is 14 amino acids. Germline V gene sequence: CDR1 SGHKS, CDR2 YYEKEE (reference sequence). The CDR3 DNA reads TGTGCCAGCAGCCCTGAACAGGGGAACTATGGCTACACCTTC. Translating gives CASSPEQGNYGYTF.